What follows are 20 T cell receptor beta chains derived from one specimen sequenced in a study of beta chain features in type 1 diabetes. General study results and limits: There was a moderate but significant shortening of TCRB CDR3s in all four CD4+ subsets of Type 1 diabetes patients.

As every portion of the isolated RNA was reverse transcribed, the sequencing read expressed TCRB transcripts. The table came from immunoSEQ multiplex PCR; TCRdb's copy has only in-frame clones and leaves some out. The data contain some 330,000 clones, approximately 12% of them seen just once; the ten biggest clones take up about 0.01%. No cognate antigen is known for these TCRs. Sequenced material: naive CD4+ T cells from blood. The receptor source for this set is a woman between 18 and 29 years old with type 1 diabetes.

This clone occurred a few times. Other nucleotide sequences in the sample specify the same CDR3. The V gene is TRBV5-4, the J gene TRBJ2-5; 8 bases agree with TRBD1. With 0 bases clipped from V and 2 bases from J, the junction kept 3 bases outside the gene matches. Germline V gene data show CDR1 as SGHNT and CDR2 as YYREEE (reference sequence). The CDR3 has 15 residues. Written as DNA, the CDR3 is TGTGCCAGCAGCTTGGCCGGGACAGGACAAGAGACCCAGTACTTC. It yields the protein CASSLAGTGQETQYF.

The chain couples TRBV7-2 to TRBJ1-6, with 11 bases that match TRBD1. This CDR3 has 15 amino acids. Germline assignment: CDR1 SGHTA and CDR2 FQGNSA. Trimming at V came to 5 bases and at J to 11 bases, leaving 8 bases not matched to a gene. The DNA of the CDR3 is TGTGCCAGCAGCCGGACAGGGGGCGGGAGGGCACCCCTCCACTTT. Translating it yields CASSRTGGGRAPLHF.

The chain employs TRBV30 and TRBJ1-1, with 8 bases that match TRBD1. Trimming took 8 bases from V and 1 from J; bases not matched to a gene: 6. The CDR3 consists of 13 residues. In germline, CDR1 is GTSNPN, CDR2 SVGIG (reference sequence). CDR3 DNA: TGTGCCCGACAGGGGAACCAGAACACTGAAGCTTTCTTT. Translation: CARQGNQNTEAFF.

The sample holds a few counts of this clone. In nucleotides, the CDR3 is TGTGCCAGCAGGGGGCCGGATGAAAAACTGTTTTTT. It is translated as CASRGPDEKLFF. The gene calls are TRBV6-4 and TRBJ1-4; possibly TRBD1 for D (5 bases). Per the germline V gene, CDR1 is MRHNA and CDR2 is SNTAGT. Deletions cut 6 bases from V and 6 bases from J, with 8 bases between. The CDR3 has 12 residues.

V and J are TRBV7-6 and TRBJ1-4, with D perhaps TRBD1 (5 bases). The CDR3 length is 12 residues. Trimming stripped 1 base from V and 10 bases from J, with 7 bases between. Germline V CDR1 and CDR2: SGHVS, FNYEAQ. The CDR3 loop reads CASSLEGIKLFF. CDR3 nucleotide sequence: TGTGCCAGCAGCTTAGAGGGGATAAAACTGTTTTTT.

This clone has only a few counts. The rearrangement links TRBV30 to TRBJ1-5; TRBD1 might be the D (6 bases). In germline, CDR1 is GTSNPN, CDR2 SVGIG (reference sequence). The germline V and J ends were trimmed by 3 bases and 2 bases, with 20 bases remaining between them. The CDR3 spans 17 residues. The CDR3 coding sequence is TGTGCCTGGAGCCCTAGGGGGGGATTGTATGGCAATCAGCCCCAGCATTTT. This codes for CAWSPRGGLYGNQPQHF.

In regard to this clone: In the same sample, other DNA sequences code for this CDR3. The rearrangement joins TRBV7-9 to TRBJ1-1, with D maybe TRBD1 (6 bases). Germline V gene data show CDR1 as SEHNR and CDR2 as FQNEAQ (reference sequence). V gave up 2 bases and J gave up 4 bases, with 8 bases separating them. The CDR3 sequence is 13 residues long. The CDR3 DNA reads TGTGCCAGCAGCTTACAAGGGGGCACTGAAGCTTTCTTT. It encodes CASSLQGGTEAFF.

This clone was observed a handful of times. The V gene is TRBV7-9, the J gene TRBJ1-4, with 8 bases matching TRBD1. J lost 3 bases, V lost 2 bases, and 2 bases had no gene match. This CDR3 has 15 residues. Germline-derived CDR1 and CDR2 are SEHNR and FQNEAQ (reference sequence). DNA for the CDR3: TGTGCCAGCAGCTTACAGGGGGCACCTAATGAAAAACTGTTTTTT. Translated: CASSLQGAPNEKLFF.

This clone has more than one count but fewer than ten. The chain carries TRBV16 and TRBJ2-5; tentatively, D is TRBD1 (5 bases). Germline values: CDR1 KGHSY, CDR2 FQNENV. Trimming took off 3 bases at V and 1 base at J, with 15 bases between the two ends. This CDR3 contains 16 residues. CDR3 in DNA: TGTGCCAGCAGCCATGCGCCGGGTACAGGCCAAGAGACCCAGTACTTC. This gives the protein CASSHAPGTGQETQYF.

The rearrangement links TRBV4-3 to TRBJ1-2; TRBD1 aligns across 7 bases. The V and J ends lost 0 bases and 5 bases, in that order; junction bases with no gene match: 3. The CDR3 is made up of 14 amino acids. Germline loops: CDR1 LGHNA, CDR2 YSLEER. The CDR3 spells CASSQEQGRYGYTF. The CDR3 nucleotides read TGCGCCAGCAGCCAAGAACAGGGGCGGTATGGCTACACCTTC.

DNA of the CDR3: TGTGCCATCAGTGAACAGGGATTAGGTTATAATTCACCCCTCCACTTT. Protein: CAISEQGLGYNSPLHF. The genes are TRBV10-3 and TRBJ1-6, with a possible D match to TRBD1 (6 bases). CDR1 ENHRY and CDR2 SYGVKD come from the germline V gene. V gave up 3 bases and J gave up 4 bases, with 13 bases separating them. The length of the CDR3 is 16 residues.

This clone has a handful of counts. The rearrangement links TRBV27 to TRBJ2-3, with TRBD2 identical over 8 bases. The CDR3 runs to 14 residues. The germline V gene has CDR1 MNHEY and CDR2 SMNVEV (reference sequence). V lost 8 bases, J lost 0 bases, and 4 bases stayed unmatched. In DNA, the CDR3 is TGTGCCAGCCTTAGCGGGGTGAGCACAGATACGCAGTATTTT. Amino acids: CASLSGVSTDTQYF.

This clone occurred a few times. The V gene is TRBV5-1, the J gene TRBJ2-1; TRBD2 matches 10 bases. Germline trimming cut 5 bases from V and 8 bases from J; bases unmatched to any gene: 22. Germline V gene lookup returns CDR1 SGHRS and CDR2 YFSETQ. This CDR3 region has 19 residues. The CDR3 loop reads CASSPRLPASGSQIYEQFF. CDR3 in DNA: TGCGCCAGCAGTCCTAGACTACCGGCTAGCGGGAGTCAAATCTATGAGCAGTTCTTC.

The rearrangement joins TRBV28 to TRBJ2-7; 7 bases fit TRBD1. Unmatched junction bases numbered 11, after V lost 6 bases and J lost 3 bases. Germline CDR1 MDHEN, CDR2 SYDVKM. This CDR3 is 15 amino acids long. DNA for the CDR3: TGTGCCAGCAGGGGAACACCGGGACAGAACTACGAGCAGTACTTC. Protein product: CASRGTPGQNYEQYF.

This sequence joins TRBV18 and TRBJ2-7, with 8 nucleotides matching TRBD1. CDR3 length: 14 residues. With V trimmed by 3 bases and J by 3 bases, 4 bases remained unmatched. Germline values: CDR1 KGHSH, CDR2 LQKENI. The CDR3: CASSPDRAGYEQYF. The CDR3 region has the DNA TGTGCCAGCTCACCGGACAGGGCGGGCTACGAGCAGTACTTC.

The chain links TRBV2 to TRBJ1-1, with unresolved D. Germline values: CDR1 SNHLY, CDR2 FYNNEI. This CDR3 contains 16 residues. Deletions cut 7 bases from V and 3 bases from J, with 21 bases between. The DNA of the CDR3 is TGTGCCAGCACCAAAGGGTCGTTCGGGGTTGACACTGAAGCTTTCTTT. Amino acids: CASTKGSFGVDTEAFF.

This clone was seen more than once but under ten times. The sample carries other DNA sequences with the same CDR3. CDR3: CASSSGQGDTQYF. DNA of the CDR3: TGTGCCAGCAGTTCCGGACAGGGGGATACGCAGTATTTT. The J gene is TRBJ2-3, the V gene TRBV28, with 9 positions matching TRBD1. The germline CDR1 and CDR2 sequences are MDHEN and SYDVKM. The J segment lost 6 bases and the V segment lost 4 bases, leaving 2 bases of the junction unmatched. The CDR3 loop spans 13 amino acids.

The rearrangement uses TRBV5-6 and TRBJ1-1; 8 nucleotides agree with TRBD1. The CDR3 loop spans 17 amino acids. The ends lost 0 bases at V and 1 base at J; junction bases unmatched: 8. From germline, CDR1 is SGHDT and CDR2 YYEEEE. CDR3 sequence (DNA): TGTGCCAGCAGCTTGGGTTTAGGACAGGGTAGGAACACTGAAGCTTTCTTT. Its translation is CASSLGLGQGRNTEAFF. The full variable domain, its missing parts supplied by reference TRBV5-6 and TRBJ1-1, is DAGVTQSPTHLIKTRGQQVTLRCSPKSGHDTVSWYQQALGQGPQFIFQYYEEEERQRGNFPDRFSGHQFPNYSSELNVNALLLGDSALYLCASSLGLGQGRNTEAFFGQGTRLTVV.

This clone appeared a few times. The V call is TRBV6-5, the J call TRBJ2-7; 7 nucleotides match TRBD1. This CDR3 spans 15 amino acids. Per the germline V gene, CDR1 is MNHEY and CDR2 is SVGAGI. V shed 3 bases and J 3 bases; nucleotides not matched to a gene: 8. CDR3 in amino acids: CASSYSGTDDYEQYF. CDR3 sequence (DNA): TGTGCCAGCAGTTATTCCGGGACAGACGACTACGAGCAGTACTTC.

The V call is TRBV7-9, the J call TRBJ1-2; tentative D call: TRBD1 (6 bases). V was cut by 5 bases and J by 0 bases, with 13 bases left in between. The CDR3 consists of 15 residues. Germline V gene lookup returns CDR1 SEHNR and CDR2 FQNEAQ (reference sequence). CDR3 nucleotides: TGTGCCAGCAGCGAAAGGACAGAGCCTAACTATGGCTACACCTTC. Its translation is CASSERTEPNYGYTF.